This T cell receptor (beta chain) was sequenced in a study of cytomegalovirus exposure and HLA in healthy donors. Whole-study results and caveats: The study flagged about 160 TCR beta chains as cytomegalovirus-associated.

Trimming stripped 6 bases from V and 2 bases from J, with 12 bases between. Germline V lookup: CDR1 MGHDK, CDR2 SYGVNS. This CDR3 comprises 14 residues. The PCR was carried out with 60 Vbeta primers and 13 Jbeta primers. Repertoires were generated with immunoSEQ multiplex PCR, while TCRdb's copy carries only in-frame clones and drops some. This sample has over 60,000 clones, with about 75% found just once. Notes on this clone: The antigen remains undetermined.

The sample was PBMCs. This chain joins TRBV25-1 and TRBJ2-3; maybe TRBD2 (6 bases). The source is a man in his 70s in good health and CMV-seronegative. CDR3 bases: TGTGCCAGCAGCAGCCGGGACTTCACAGATACGCAGTATTTT. Its protein is CASSSRDFTDTQYF.